This T cell receptor (beta chain) was captured in a study of read filtering for tumor transcriptome and immune sequencing. This clonotype was counted only a few times. Its antigen remains unidentified. This library used roughly 400 ng RNA and molecular barcoded adaptors spanning alpha/delta and beta/gamma chains. From the reads, TCRdb called clonotypes with MiXCR, one entry per CDR3 protein. The sample has more than 20,000 distinct CDR3 sequences; around a fifth are singletons. The CDR3 runs 15 residues. Germline values: CDR1 SGHDT, CDR2 YYEEEE. Trimming pared 4 bases from V and 4 bases from J, leaving 15 bases between. Findings of the study overall: RNA-seq captured clonotypes less deeply and reliably than IR-seq.

V gene TRBV5-6 combines with J gene TRBJ1-5, with D tentatively TRBD1 (5 bases). Sequencing used a population of CD138-negative cells sorted from bone marrow. The sequence was obtained from a donor over 35 with multiple myeloma. DNA of the CDR3: TGTGCCAGCAGCCGAAAGGGGACGGGGAATCAGCCCCAGCATTTT. Protein sequence: CASSRKGTGNQPQHF.